The 4 T cell receptor beta chains listed next were all sequenced from one sample in a study of response to subunit inactivated influenza vaccine. TCRdb fed the RT-PCR reads into MiXCR, producing one record per CDR3 protein. This sample has a few hundred thousand distinct CDR3 sequences, with around 22% found just once. Sequencing was performed on PBMCs from blood, taken less than 22 months after vaccination. The source of these receptors is a man aged 50 to 69 who received an inactivated influenza vaccine.

The genes are TRBV6-5 and TRBJ1-3; TRBD1 agrees at 9 bases. V shed 4 bases and J 1 base; nucleotides not matched to a gene: 2. Germline values: CDR1 MNHEY, CDR2 SVGAGI. The CDR3 totals 15 residues. CDR3: CASSWDRDSGNTIYF. The CDR3 nucleotides read TGTGCCAGCAGTTGGGACAGGGATTCTGGAAACACCATATATTTT.

This clonotype occurred many times. V is TRBV5-1 and J is TRBJ1-2, with 7 bases lining up with TRBD1. This CDR3 spans 13 amino acids. The ends lost 0 bases at V and 8 bases at J; junction bases unmatched: 4. Germline assignment: CDR1 SGHRS and CDR2 YFSETQ. The chain's CDR3 is CASSLGQGDGYTF. CDR3 DNA sequence: TGCGCCAGCAGCTTGGGACAGGGTGACGGCTACACCTTC.

V usage is TRBV15 and J usage is TRBJ2-3, with D perhaps being TRBD1 or TRBD2 (6 bases each). The CDR3 sequence is 13 residues long. Trimming took off 9 bases at V and 4 bases at J, with 14 bases between the two ends. From germline, CDR1 is LNHNV and CDR2 YYDKDF (reference sequence). In DNA form, the CDR3 reads TGTGCCACTACAGGGAGGACCGCAGATACGCAGTATTTT. As protein: CATTGRTADTQYF.

The J gene is TRBJ1-1, the V gene TRBV6-1; possible D gene TRBD1, 6 bases. There are 13 residues in the CDR3. The V gene's germline CDR1 is MNHNS and CDR2 SASEGT. V lost 8 bases to trimming and J lost 4 bases, with 14 bases between them. The DNA for the CDR3 is TGTGCCAGCTGGACAGACACTACCACTGAAGCTTTCTTT. Protein product: CASWTDTTTEAFF.